This is a list of T cell receptor beta chains from one sample in a study of response to subunit inactivated influenza vaccine. TCRdb itself ran the RT-PCR reads through MiXCR, one entry per CDR3 protein. Found here are fewer than 650,000 distinct CDR3 sequences, over 10% of them singletons; the top ten hold 13%. Source: PBMCs from blood, taken more than 35 days after vaccination. All receptors come from a man aged 50-60 years who received an inactivated influenza vaccine. The CDR3 runs from the conserved cysteine through the conserved F or W. D genes are given only for firm matches. Some rows have no size entry. The others give once, few or many, or a class for an expanded clone.

V,J,D,size,DNA,CDR3
TRBV6-5,TRBJ2-3,.,many,TGTGCCAGCAGTTACTCAAGTACTGATACGCAGTATTTT,CASSYSSTDTQYF
TRBV4-3,TRBJ2-7,TRBD1,.,TGCGCCAGCAGCCCCCGGACAGGGAGCAACGAGCAGTACTTC,CASSPRTGSNEQYF
TRBV7-9,TRBJ2-2,.,few,TGTGCCAGCAGCTTAATTGGTGCCGGGGAGCTGTTTTTT,CASSLIGAGELFF
TRBV4-3,TRBJ2-2,.,.,TGCGCCAGCAGCCAAAACCAGGGCGGCGGGGAGCTGTTTTTT,CASSQNQGGGELFF
TRBV4-3,TRBJ2-3,.,few,TGCGCCAGCAGCCAAGATCTTGGGGCCGTTACAGATACGCAGTATTTT,CASSQDLGAVTDTQYF
TRBV12-3/TRBV12-4,TRBJ1-6,.,many,TGTGCCAGCAGACCCGGATCGGATCCTAATAATTCACCCCTCCACTTT,CASRPGSDPNNSPLHF
TRBV6-1,TRBJ2-1,TRBD2,.,TGTGCCAGCAGTGATGGGACTAGCGGGAGATACAATGAGCAGTTCTTC,CASSDGTSGRYNEQFF
TRBV20-1,TRBJ1-5,.,.,TGCAGTGCTAGGACAGGTTCTACTAATCAGCCCCAGCATTTT,CSARTGSTNQPQHF
TRBV6-2/TRBV6-3,TRBJ2-1,.,.,TGTGCCAGCAGTTACTCGATAATCCTCGGGGAGCAGTTCTTC,CASSYSIILGEQFF
TRBV20-1,TRBJ1-5,.,.,TGCAGTGCTAGCCCGGGACTTATGAATCAGCCCCAGCATTTT,CSASPGLMNQPQHF
TRBV5-1,TRBJ1-2,.,many,TGCGCCAGCAGCTTGGAGCTTCCAGGGCATCGAGGCTACACCTTC,CASSLELPGHRGYTF
TRBV20-1,TRBJ2-1,.,.,TGCAGTGCTAGGGATGGTAGCGGACCATACAATGAGCAGTTCTTC,CSARDGSGPYNEQFF
TRBV20-1,TRBJ2-7,.,few,TGCAGTGCTAGGGGCCTGAGGGAGCAGTACTTC,CSARGLREQYF
TRBV7-2,TRBJ2-2,TRBD1,.,TGTGCCAGCAGCCCAAGACAGGGGTCGTATACCGGGGAGCTGTTTTTT,CASSPRQGSYTGELFF
TRBV12-3/TRBV12-4,TRBJ2-7,TRBD2,.,TGTGCCAGCTGTTTAGCAGGGCTAGCGGGGGGACGTTCCTACGAGCAGTACTTC,CASCLAGLAGGRSYEQYF
TRBV12-3/TRBV12-4,TRBJ2-3,.,many,TGTGCCAGCAGTTTAAGCGTACTTAGCACAGATACGCAGTATTTT,CASSLSVLSTDTQYF